This TCR beta chain was identified in a study of T-cell reconstitution after alpha-beta-depleted transplantation in children. Unique molecular identifiers featured in how the TCRbeta library was prepared. Each CDR3 protein gets one entry after TCRdb re-called the PCR reads with MiXCR. Seen here are about 980,000 distinct CDR3 sequences, around 30% observed once, and the top ten hold under 30%. The CDR3 covers 16 residues. Germline values: CDR1 SGHDT, CDR2 YYEEEE. With 0 bases removed from V and 5 bases from J, the gap between germline ends came to 16 bases. The rearrangement links TRBV5-6 to TRBJ2-3; D is ambiguous. The clonotype was recovered from a boy in the first two years of life who had a stem cell transplant for SCID, so the T cells may come from the graft donor. Sequenced here: PBMCs, mostly from graft donor cells, sampled 360 days after TCRalphabeta/CD19-depleted stem cell transplant. The CDR3 spells CASSLGPVLWRDTQYF. In nucleotides, the CDR3 is TGTGCCAGCAGCTTGGGCCCAGTCCTTTGGCGAGATACGCAGTATTTT. Complete variable domain (other parts from reference TRBV5-6 and TRBJ2-3): DAGVTQSPTHLIKTRGQQVTLRCSPKSGHDTVSWYQQALGQGPQFIFQYYEEEERQRGNFPDRFSGHQFPNYSSELNVNALLLGDSALYLCASSLGPVLWRDTQYFGPGTRLTVL.